Listed below are T cell receptor beta chains from one sample, sequenced in a study of blood T cell repertoires in COVID-19. Assay used: immunoSEQ multiplex PCR; TCRdb lists only in-frame clones, some missing. The profile shows 200,000 to 250,000 clones, over 75% of them singletons. Sequencing was performed on peripheral blood. Every receptor here comes from a human donor in a cohort sampled during active COVID-19. Each CDR3 is given with its conserved first and last residue. A D gene is named only where the DNA matches it firmly. Not all rows give a size; the values are once, few, many and, for expanded clones, a class.

TRBV28	-	TRBJ2-5	-	TGTGCCAGCAGTTTAAACGGGGTCGGGGAGACCCAGTACTTC	CASSLNGVGETQYF
TRBV9	-	TRBJ1-1	TRBD1	TGTGCCAGCAGCACTAGCGGGACAGGAGGGGCTTTCTTT	CASSTSGTGGAFF
TRBV7-8	-	TRBJ2-2	TRBD2	TGTGCCAGCAGCTTAGTTGGGCGGGGGTCCAACACCGGGGAGCTGTTTTTT	CASSLVGRGSNTGELFF
TRBV27	-	TRBJ2-6	TRBD1	TGTGCCACGTCCCGCCAAACAGGGGGATTGGGGGCCAACGTCCTGACTTTC	CATSRQTGGLGANVLTF
TRBV2	-	TRBJ2-7	-	TGTGCCAGCACCCTCGCCGGGACTCGATCCTACGAGCAGTACTTC	CASTLAGTRSYEQYF
TRBV6-4	-	TRBJ1-1	-	TGTGCCAGCACGGGAGCTTTCTTT	CASTGAFF
TRBV27	once	TRBJ1-6	-	TGTGCCAGCAGTTTTCGAAGGAGCGATTCACCCCTCCACTTT	CASSFRRSDSPLHF
TRBV28	-	TRBJ2-1	-	TGTGCCAGCAGCCCCCTCGCGGGACCCTCCTACAATGAGCAGTTCTTC	CASSPLAGPSYNEQFF
TRBV3-1/TRBV3-2	-	TRBJ2-1	TRBD2	TGTGCCAGCAGCCTTGCTAGCGGGAGAGATGAGCAGTTCTTC	CASSLASGRDEQFF
TRBV7-2	once	TRBJ1-5	TRBD1	TGTGCCAGCAGCTACAGGGGAGAACAGCCCCAGCATTTT	CASSYRGEQPQHF